The TCR beta chain described here comes from a study of blood T cells in healthy people across ages. General study results and limits: TCR beta diversity, measured per million T cells, fell in a roughly linear way with age. Expanded clonotype changes were possibly confounded by unknown donor CMV status. Estimates of diversity drawn from one million T cells were considered underestimates.

Per germline, CDR1 DFQATT and CDR2 SNEGSKA (reference sequence). After removal of 8 bases from V and 9 bases from J, the junction contained 16 bases not matched to a gene. The CDR3 runs 14 residues. This clonotype was counted only a few times. The antigen remains unidentified. Primers used in a second PCR of roughly 6 to 12 cycles were a sample-barcoded 5' primer and a J-beta primer mix. Each of the cDNA molecules was tagged by a template-switch adaptor with 12 random nucleotides. TCRdb processed the 5' RACE reads anew with MiXCR; each CDR3 protein has one entry. The sample lists approximately 1.5 million distinct CDR3 sequences, 35% to 45% occurring once.

This receptor was obtained from a woman between 18 and 30 years old in good health. This rearrangement joins TRBV20-1 to TRBJ2-1; TRBD2 matches 7 bases. The source material was blood. The CDR3 here is CSPREGSSQTEQFF. The CDR3, as DNA: TGCAGTCCCAGGGAGGGGTCCTCGCAAACTGAGCAGTTCTTC.